This T cell receptor (beta chain) was recorded in a study of blood T cells in healthy people across ages. A sample-barcoded 5' primer and a J-beta primer mix were used in a second PCR of about 7 to 11 cycles. TCRdb re-derived calls from the 5' RACE reads in MiXCR, one entry per CDR3 protein. The sample yields about 970,000 distinct CDR3 sequences, around 54% seen once. This CDR3 is 15 amino acids long. Trimming took 6 bases from V and 7 from J; bases not matched to a gene: 15. Germline V lookup: CDR1 MNHEY, CDR2 SMNVEV (reference sequence). This chain connects TRBV27 to TRBJ2-7; 7 nucleotides agree with TRBD1. The TCR was taken from a woman aged 60-75 years in good health. The source material was blood. CDR3 nucleotide sequence: TGTGCCAGCAGCCGAAGACAGGGTACTCCGCAGGAGCAGTACTTC. The encoded protein is CASSRRQGTPQEQYF.